This note documents a single T cell receptor (beta chain) sequence. Its cognate antigen is unknown. Data came from immunoSEQ multiplex PCR; TCRdb stores just in-frame clones and leaves some out. The data show some 16,000 clones, with about 80% seen just once and around 9.1% held by the top ten. These data are taken from a study of CD4 T cells in relation to SARS-CoV-2 and coronaviruses. In the study overall: PBMCs were cultured with antigen for nine to eleven days before TCR beta sequencing.

Before the COVID-19 pandemic, during about 2011-2019, CD4+ T cells were taken from unexposed donors. CD4+ T cells were isolated from the cells after 10 days of culture. V lost 8 bases and J lost 4, with 11 bases in between. The CDR3 has 12 residues. From germline, CDR1 is LGHDT and CDR2 YNNKEL (reference sequence). The sequence was collected from a human donor in good health. This chain uses TRBV3-1 (or the pseudogene TRBV3-2) with TRBJ1-1, with D uncertain. Sequencing input: CD4+ T cells from PBMCs, cultured in vitro. CDR3 amino acids: CASARWGTEAFF. CDR3 bases: TGTGCCAGCGCTCGGTGGGGCACTGAAGCTTTCTTT.